This TCR beta chain was observed in a study of post-analysis software for immune sequencing data. Overall study context: In terms of disease course, relapsing-remitting, secondary progressive and progressive-relapsing multiple sclerosis were included.

The V end lost 7 bases, the J end lost 3 bases, and 18 bases lay between the germline ends. The CDR3 is made up of 14 amino acids. Germline V gene sequence: CDR1 SQVTM, CDR2 ANQGSEA. Findings of the study overall: Compared with controls, patients showed significantly lower normalized Chao1 diversity. Controls showed lower frequencies than patients for roughly five TRBV segments, and TRBV5-6, TRBV5-1 and TRBV20-1 were among these.

This clonotype was detected only a few times. Antigen: not known. TCR beta libraries were prepared from cDNA with unique molecular identifiers. Each sample of about 0.9 to 10 million input T cells yielded 500,000 or so cDNA molecules, so each molecule approximated one T cell. From the PCR reads, TCRdb called clonotypes with MiXCR, one entry per CDR3 protein. The sample yields about 540,000 distinct CDR3 sequences, around 31% seen once. The rearrangement joins TRBV29-1 to TRBJ2-5; no reliable D call. This clonotype originated in a girl aged 2-17 years with multiple sclerosis. The material sequenced was blood. CDR3 sequence reads: CSAHAAASKETQYF. The CDR3 nucleotides are TGCAGCGCCCACGCGGCCGCCTCAAAAGAGACCCAGTACTTC.